A single T cell receptor (beta chain) is shown here with its context. TCRdb reprocessed the 5' RACE reads via MiXCR and lists one record per CDR3 protein. This sample has tens of thousands of distinct CDR3 sequences, with 7.5% to 9% found just once. Per germline, CDR1 DFQATT and CDR2 SNEGSKA (reference sequence). The CDR3 spans 16 residues. V was pared by 6 bases and J by 4 bases, with 10 bases of the junction left unmatched. The data originate from a study of early T cells in non-severe SARS-CoV-2 infection. Across the study: The sequenced material was bulk RNA from unsorted whole blood, and its chains were unpaired.

The specimen comprised whole blood, sampled at baseline. The receptor's source is an adult who was a healthcare worker with PCR-confirmed SARS-CoV-2 infection or an uninfected control (not recorded which). The rearrangement joins TRBV20-1 to TRBJ2-1; 12 bases agree with TRBD2. The CDR3 DNA follows: TGCAGTGCGGTAAACGAACTAGCGGGGGGTTACAATGAGCAGTTCTTC. Its protein product is CSAVNELAGGYNEQFF.